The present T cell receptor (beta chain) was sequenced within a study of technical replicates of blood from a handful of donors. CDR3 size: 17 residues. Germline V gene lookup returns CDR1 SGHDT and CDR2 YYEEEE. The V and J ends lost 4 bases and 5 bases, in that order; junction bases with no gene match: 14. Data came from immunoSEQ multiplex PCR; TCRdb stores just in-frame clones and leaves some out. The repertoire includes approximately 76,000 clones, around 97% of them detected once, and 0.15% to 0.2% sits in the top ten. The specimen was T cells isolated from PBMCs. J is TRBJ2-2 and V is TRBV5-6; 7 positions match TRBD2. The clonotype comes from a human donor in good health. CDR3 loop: CASSLISGFFGTGELFF. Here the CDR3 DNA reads TGTGCCAGCAGCCTTATTAGCGGGTTTTTTGGAACCGGGGAGCTGTTTTTT.